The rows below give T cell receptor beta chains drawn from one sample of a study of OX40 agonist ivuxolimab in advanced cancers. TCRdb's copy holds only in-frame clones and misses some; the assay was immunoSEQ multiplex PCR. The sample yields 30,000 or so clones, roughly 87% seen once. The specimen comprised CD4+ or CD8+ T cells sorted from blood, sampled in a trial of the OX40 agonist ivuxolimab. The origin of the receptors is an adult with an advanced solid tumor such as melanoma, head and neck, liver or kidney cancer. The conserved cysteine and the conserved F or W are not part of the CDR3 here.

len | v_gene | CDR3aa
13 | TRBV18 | ASSPPPGDYNEQF
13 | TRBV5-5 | ASTPSTGGLYEQY
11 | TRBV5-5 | ASSLGSVFEQF
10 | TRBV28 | ASSIGEDTQY
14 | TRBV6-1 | ASSERQKGALREQY
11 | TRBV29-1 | SVRDIQNYGYT
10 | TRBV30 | AWSDLSETQY
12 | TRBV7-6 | ASSLLGLEETQY
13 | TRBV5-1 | ASSLFPSSQYEQY
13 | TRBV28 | ASSLTGSGANVLT
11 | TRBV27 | ASSLATAQPQH
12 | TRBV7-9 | ASSSQGTPYEQY
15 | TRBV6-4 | ASSDSSLSSSTDTQY
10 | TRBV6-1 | ASSELKGQLF
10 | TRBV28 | ASSFTVLEQY
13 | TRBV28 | ASRWGQGAQETQY
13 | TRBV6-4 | ASSGLGLRHNEQF
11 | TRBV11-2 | ASSHYSSYEQY
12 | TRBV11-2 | ASTRGRGTDTQY
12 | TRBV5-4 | ASSSLTGRETQY
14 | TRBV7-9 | ASSPPPPGQTYEQY
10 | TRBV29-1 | SAEQGRDEQF
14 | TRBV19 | ASSTARLTAAGELF
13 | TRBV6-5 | ASSQTDILSYEQY
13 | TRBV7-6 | ASSPGLAGVSEQY
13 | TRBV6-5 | ASSQGHSSGNTIY
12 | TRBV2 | ASSGVQVNEKLF
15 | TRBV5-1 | ASSLESFLSGANVLT
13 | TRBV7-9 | ASSLIPPGQETQY
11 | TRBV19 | ASSLSSGTSLF
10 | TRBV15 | ATRGVGGEQY
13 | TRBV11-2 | ASSFGPSSGNTIY
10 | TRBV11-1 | ASSINNYGYT
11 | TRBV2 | ASWRDTGHEQY
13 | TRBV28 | ASSGTGLGGGEQF
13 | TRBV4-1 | ASSQFGLASETQY
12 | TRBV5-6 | ASSLEGPNQPQH
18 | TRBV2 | ASTITLERGSIKNTGELF
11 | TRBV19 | ASSIGMYYGYT
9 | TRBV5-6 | ASSSSDTQY
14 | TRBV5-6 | ASSPVTGLSYNEQF
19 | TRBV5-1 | ASSLGIGLAGDGFTTDTQY
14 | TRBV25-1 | ASSVRVQVVPGELF
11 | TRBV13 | ASSFSGQETQY
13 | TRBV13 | ASSYRDSTTGELF
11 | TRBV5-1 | ASSLEGATEAF
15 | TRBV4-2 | ASSQEVQRGGSGTQY
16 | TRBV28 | ASSISRGRDRVSYEQY